This T cell receptor beta chain was profiled in a study of blood T cell repertoires in COVID-19. The wider study: Sites across the United States, Italy and Spain contributed samples from acute and convalescent COVID-19. PBMCs, B-cell-depleted T cells, or T cells provided the cDNA or gDNA that made up the material.

Trimming removed 1 base from V and 10 bases from J, with 11 bases in between. Germline assignment: CDR1 MNHNS and CDR2 SASEGT. This CDR3 comprises 13 residues. Sequenced by immunoSEQ multiplex PCR; TCRdb stores in-frame clones only, minus some. Among fewer than 500,000 clones listed, roughly 87% were seen once. Assignment of participants to cohorts was predicated upon participant-reported clinical history. The V gene is TRBV6-1, the J gene TRBJ1-3; D not certain. Material for sequencing was PBMCs or T cells enriched from blood (not recorded which). The receptor's source is a woman in her late teens or twenties who had recovered from COVID-19. CDR3 amino acids: CASSEVPLGTIYF. CDR3 sequence (DNA): TGTGCCAGCAGTGAAGTCCCTCTCGGTACCATATATTTT.